The sequence of this T cell receptor beta chain was determined in a study of CD8+CD57+ T cells in acquired aplastic anemia. This clonotype has at least ten counts. Researchers used genomic DNA as the template to profile TCR beta VDJ and CDR3. TCRdb re-derived calls from the reads in MiXCR, one entry per CDR3 protein. The table includes 310,000 or so distinct CDR3 sequences, approximately 58% detected once. For sequencing, patients were chosen who had shown expansion of CD8+CD57+ cells by flow cytometry. V was cut by 5 bases and J by 5 bases, with 19 bases left in between. This CDR3 is 15 amino acids long. Germline V lookup: CDR1 MNHEY, CDR2 SVGAGI.

Sequencing input: sorted CD4+, CD8+, or CD8+CD57+ T cells (not recorded which) from PBMCs. This chain links TRBV6-5 with TRBJ2-7; no definite D call. The receptor's source is a human donor with aplastic anemia. The CDR3 here is CASSGSRIVLDEQYF. The CDR3 DNA sequence: TGTGCCAGCAGTGGGTCTAGGATTGTCCTGGACGAGCAGTACTTC.